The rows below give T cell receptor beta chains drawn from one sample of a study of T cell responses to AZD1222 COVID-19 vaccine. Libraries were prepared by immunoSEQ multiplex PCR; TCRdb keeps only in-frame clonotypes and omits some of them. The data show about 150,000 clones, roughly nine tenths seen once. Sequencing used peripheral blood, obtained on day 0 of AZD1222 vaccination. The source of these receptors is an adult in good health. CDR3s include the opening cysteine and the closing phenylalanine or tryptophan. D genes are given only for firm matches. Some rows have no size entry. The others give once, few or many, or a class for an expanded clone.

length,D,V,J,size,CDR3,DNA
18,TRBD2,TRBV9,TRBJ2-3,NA,CASSPRLLSGREADTQYF,TGTGCCAGCAGCCCCCGTTTACTAAGCGGGAGGGAAGCAGATACGCAGTATTTT
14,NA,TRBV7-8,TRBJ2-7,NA,CASSSETGDYEQYF,TGTGCCAGCAGCTCAGAGACAGGCGACTACGAGCAGTACTTC
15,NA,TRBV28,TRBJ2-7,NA,CASSDTGTKIYEQYF,TGTGCCAGCAGTGATACCGGGACAAAGATCTACGAGCAGTACTTC
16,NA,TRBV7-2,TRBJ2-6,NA,CASSPNVGSGANVLTF,TGTGCCAGCAGCCCCAACGTGGGTTCTGGGGCCAACGTCCTGACTTTC
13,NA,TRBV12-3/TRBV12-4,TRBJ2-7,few,CASSFSGRGEQYF,TGTGCCAGCAGTTTCTCGGGGCGAGGCGAGCAGTACTTC
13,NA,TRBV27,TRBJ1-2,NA,CASRQRANYGYTF,TGTGCCAGCAGACAGCGAGCTAACTATGGCTACACCTTC
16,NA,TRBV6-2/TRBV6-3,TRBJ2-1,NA,CASSTPPGGSYNEQFF,TGTGCCAGCAGTACACCCCCCGGAGGGTCCTACAATGAGCAGTTCTTC
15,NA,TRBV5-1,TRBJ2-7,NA,CASSPWTTDSYEQYF,TGCGCCAGCAGCCCGTGGACTACCGATTCCTACGAGCAGTACTTC
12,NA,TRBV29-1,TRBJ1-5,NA,CSVGTDNQPQHF,TGCAGCGTTGGGACAGATAATCAGCCCCAGCATTTT
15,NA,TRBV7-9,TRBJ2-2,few,CASSVRPTGPGELFF,TGTGCCAGCAGCGTACGTCCGACTGGGCCCGGGGAGCTGTTTTTT
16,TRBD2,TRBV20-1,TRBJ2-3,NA,CSASGGLAGGTDTQYF,TGCAGTGCTAGTGGTGGACTAGCGGGGGGCACAGATACGCAGTATTTT
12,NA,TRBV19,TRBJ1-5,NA,CASRMENQPQHF,TGTGCCAGCAGAATGGAGAATCAGCCCCAGCATTTT
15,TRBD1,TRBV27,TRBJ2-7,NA,CASSLSGQGTYEQYF,TGTGCCAGCAGTTTGTCCGGACAGGGAACGTACGAGCAGTACTTC
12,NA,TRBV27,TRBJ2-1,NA,CATWRAFSEQFF,TGTGCCACCTGGAGGGCCTTTAGTGAGCAGTTCTTC
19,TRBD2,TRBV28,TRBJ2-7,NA,CASSRTVHTLSGRSYEQYF,TGTGCCAGCAGTCGAACCGTACACACCCTTAGCGGGAGGTCCTACGAGCAGTACTTC
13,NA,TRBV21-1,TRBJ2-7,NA,CASSISSGNEQYF,TGTGCCAGCAGCATTTCTAGCGGGAACGAGCAGTACTTC
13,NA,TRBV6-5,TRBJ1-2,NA,CASRQGLDYGYTF,TGTGCCAGCAGGCAGGGCTTGGACTATGGCTACACCTTC
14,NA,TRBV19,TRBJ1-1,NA,CASSISQLNTEAFF,TGTGCCAGTAGTATTTCTCAGTTGAACACTGAAGCTTTCTTT
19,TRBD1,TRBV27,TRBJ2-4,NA,CASSPGQVRAQLAKNIQYF,TGTGCCAGCAGCCCCGGACAGGTTAGGGCCCAACTAGCCAAAAACATTCAGTACTTC
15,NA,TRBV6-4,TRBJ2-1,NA,CASSNTEGPYNEQFF,TGTGCCAGCAGCAATACAGAAGGGCCCTACAATGAGCAGTTCTTC
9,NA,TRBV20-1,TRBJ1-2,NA,CSARTGYTF,TGCAGTGCGCGGACGGGCTACACCTTC
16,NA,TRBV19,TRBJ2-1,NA,CASRSMGTRGIDEQFF,TGTGCCAGTAGGAGCATGGGAACTCGGGGGATCGATGAGCAGTTCTTC
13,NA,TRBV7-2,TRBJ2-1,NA,CASSQTTYNEQFF,TGTGCCAGCAGCCAGACTACCTACAATGAGCAGTTCTTC
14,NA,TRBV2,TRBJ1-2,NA,CASRMTDPNYGYTF,TGTGCCAGCAGGATGACAGACCCTAACTATGGCTACACCTTC